This T cell receptor (beta chain) was sequenced during a study of Graves' ophthalmopathy and Graves' hyperthyroidism. Amplification of TCR beta CDR3 regions used RNA transcripts. RT-PCR with HTBI primers came first, then second-round multiplex PCR. TCRdb used MiXCR to reprocess the multiplex PCR reads, holding one entry per CDR3 protein. The table records 300,000 to 500,000 distinct CDR3 sequences, approximately 15% of them present only once. The germline V and J ends were trimmed by 4 bases and 1 base, with 10 bases remaining between them. Germline CDR1 MNHEY, CDR2 SVGEGT. This CDR3 comprises 14 residues. The table lists this clonotype with many counts.

This clonotype was obtained from a woman in her late teens or twenties with stable Graves' hyperthyroidism. Source material: peripheral blood. The chain links TRBV6-2 or TRBV6-3 to TRBJ2-5; D is uncertain. CDR3 sequence reads: CASSSALFQETQYF. CDR3 DNA: TGTGCCAGCAGTTCGGCCCTGTTCCAAGAGACCCAGTACTTC.